Listed below are T cell receptor beta chains from one sample, sequenced in a study of cytomegalovirus exposure and HLA in healthy donors. Libraries were prepared by immunoSEQ multiplex PCR; TCRdb keeps only in-frame clonotypes and omits some of them. The data hold roughly 120,000 clones, with roughly 80% observed a single time. The sequenced sample was PBMCs. The receptors stem from a woman aged 40 to 50 in good health and CMV-seropositive. Each CDR3 is given with its conserved first and last residue. The D gene is left open where the match is weak. Part of the rows lack a size; the others show once, few, many or a class for expanded clones.

d_call clone_size j_call v_call cdr3_aa cdr3_nt
TRBD1 . TRBJ2-5 TRBV6-1 CASTLTGGETQHF TGTGCCAGCACCTTGACAGGGGGAGAGACCCAGCACTTC
TRBD1 . TRBJ2-7 TRBV28 CASSLWGTAGTYEQYF TGTGCCAGCAGTTTATGGGGGACAGCTGGTACCTACGAGCAGTACTTC
. . TRBJ1-2 TRBV6-6 CASSYRGGEGYTF TGTGCCAGCAGTTACCGCGGGGGGGAGGGCTACACCTTC
TRBD2 . TRBJ2-3 TRBV4-3 CASSQDPGLANTDTQYF TGCGCCAGCAGCCAAGATCCGGGACTAGCGAACACAGATACGCAGTATTTT
. . TRBJ1-1 TRBV7-9 CASSLGQGMNTEAFF TGTGCCAGCAGCTTAGGCCAGGGTATGAACACTGAAGCTTTCTTT
TRBD1 . TRBJ1-1 TRBV6-6 CASTGGWPMNTEAFF TGTGCCAGCACAGGGGGCTGGCCGATGAACACTGAAGCTTTCTTT
TRBD2 . TRBJ2-2 TRBV28 CASSPPGLAIGELFF TGTGCCAGCAGTCCTCCGGGACTAGCAATCGGGGAGCTGTTTTTT
TRBD2 few TRBJ2-7 TRBV28 CASSLTSVRSEQYF TGTGCCAGCAGTTTAACTAGCGTTCGGAGTGAGCAGTACTTC
. . TRBJ2-7 TRBV15 CATSRDAGANSYEQYF TGTGCCACCAGCAGAGATGCGGGGGCAAACTCCTACGAGCAGTACTTC
TRBD2 . TRBJ2-7 TRBV9 CASSPVAGLSYEQYF TGTGCCAGCAGCCCTGTAGCGGGATTAAGCTACGAGCAGTACTTC
. . TRBJ1-1 TRBV18 CASSPQQGGTEAFF TGTGCCAGCTCACCGCAACAGGGTGGCACTGAAGCTTTCTTT
. few TRBJ2-1 TRBV14 CASSHQGNSHNEQFF TGTGCCAGCAGCCACCAGGGGAACTCTCACAATGAGCAGTTCTTC
. once TRBJ1-5 TRBV30 CAWSGGGPNQPQHF TGTGCCTGGAGTGGGGGGGGCCCCAATCAGCCCCAGCATTTT
TRBD1 . TRBJ2-4 TRBV11-2 CASSPGQGLAKNIQYF TGTGCCAGCAGCCCCGGACAGGGATTAGCCAAAAACATTCAGTACTTC
TRBD2 . TRBJ2-1 TRBV28 CVSSLVVLAGLNEQFF TGTGTCAGCAGTTTAGTGGTCCTAGCGGGGCTCAATGAGCAGTTCTTC
TRBD1 many TRBJ2-7 TRBV4-1 CASSPLQGAVVYEQYF TGCGCCAGCAGCCCGCTACAGGGGGCCGTAGTATACGAGCAGTACTTC
TRBD2 . TRBJ2-3 TRBV4-2 CASSRGGYTSTDTQYF TGTGCCAGCAGCCGGGGGGGATATACTAGCACAGATACGCAGTATTTT
. once TRBJ1-2 TRBV5-4 CASSSRGLEKGNYGYTF TGTGCCAGCAGCTCCAGGGGCTTAGAGAAGGGTAACTATGGCTACACCTTC
TRBD1 . TRBJ1-6 TRBV28 CASSSTGVSNSPLHF TGTGCCAGCAGTTCTACAGGGGTTTCTAATTCACCCCTCCACTTT
TRBD1 . TRBJ1-1 TRBV10-1 CANSAGTGSRLNTEAFF TGCGCCAACTCAGCGGGGACAGGGTCGAGGCTGAACACTGAAGCTTTCTTT
TRBD2 . TRBJ2-5 TRBV6-5 CASSPTSSGLREQYF TGTGCCAGCAGTCCCACCTCTAGCGGCCTACGAGAGCAGTACTTC
. . TRBJ1-1 TRBV11-2 CASSLYSEAFF TGTGCCAGCAGCTTATACAGTGAAGCTTTCTTT
. once TRBJ2-7 TRBV5-1 CASSFQGYEQYF TGCGCCAGCAGCTTTCAGGGCTACGAGCAGTACTTC
. once TRBJ2-1 TRBV5-4 CASTRQASNEQFF TGTGCCAGCACAAGACAGGCCTCCAATGAGCAGTTCTTC
TRBD1 . TRBJ1-1 TRBV7-9 CASRSQGANTEAFF TGTGCCAGCAGATCCCAGGGGGCGAACACTGAAGCTTTCTTT
. . TRBJ2-5 TRBV5-1 CASSLVAARGQETQYF TGCGCCAGCAGCTTGGTGGCCGCGCGGGGCCAAGAGACCCAGTACTTC
TRBD1 . TRBJ1-5 TRBV2 CASSFSGTANQPQHF TGTGCCAGCAGTTTCTCCGGGACAGCTAATCAGCCCCAGCATTTT
TRBD1 . TRBJ2-5 TRBV4-2 CASSHGSTGGETQYF TGTGCCAGCAGCCACGGTTCCACAGGGGGGGAGACCCAGTACTTC
. . TRBJ2-5 TRBV19 CASSMATETQYF TGTGCCAGTAGTATGGCAACGGAGACCCAGTACTTC
. . TRBJ2-7 TRBV28 CASSFGGPSSYEQYF TGTGCCAGCAGTTTCGGGGGGCCCAGCTCCTACGAGCAGTACTTC
TRBD2 few TRBJ2-3 TRBV18 CASSSLAGGPTDTQYF TGTGCCAGCTCATCCCTAGCGGGAGGCCCGACAGATACGCAGTATTTT
. . TRBJ2-3 TRBV4-3 CASSQDFAGALTDTQYF TGCGCCAGCAGCCAAGATTTCGCGGGGGCCCTCACAGATACGCAGTATTTT
. few TRBJ1-4 TRBV6-1 CASSGSWASNEKLFF TGTGCCAGCAGTGGCAGTTGGGCATCTAATGAAAAACTGTTTTTT
. . TRBJ1-5 TRBV28 CASRDSPGAQHF TGTGCCAGCAGGGACAGCCCCGGCGCCCAGCATTTT
TRBD1 few TRBJ2-7 TRBV19 CASSEDRGYEQYF TGTGCCAGTAGTGAGGACAGGGGCTACGAGCAGTACTTC
TRBD1 few TRBJ2-3 TRBV28 CASSSPGQRRDTQYF TGTGCCAGCAGCTCCCCGGGACAGCGGAGAGATACGCAGTATTTT
TRBD1 once TRBJ2-5 TRBV5-1 CASSVGQGGQTQYF TGCGCCAGCAGCGTAGGACAGGGCGGGCAGACCCAGTACTTC
TRBD2 . TRBJ2-1 TRBV30 CAWSGVMASTSGRDYNEQFF TGTGCCTGGAGCGGGGTGATGGCGAGTACTAGCGGGAGGGACTACAATGAGCAGTTCTTC
TRBD2 . TRBJ2-3 TRBV5-6 CASVTSGVDTQYF TGTGCCAGCGTGACTAGCGGGGTGGATACGCAGTATTTT
TRBD1 . TRBJ2-7 TRBV5-1 CASKGQDLEQYF TGCGCCAGCAAGGGACAGGACCTCGAGCAGTACTTC
. . TRBJ1-1 TRBV11-3 CASSPGGGMNTEAFF TGTGCCAGCAGCCCCGGCGGAGGGATGAACACTGAAGCTTTCTTT
. . TRBJ1-1 TRBV5-1 CASSPTRGGSVNTEAFF TGCGCCAGCAGCCCCACCCGGGGGGGGTCGGTGAACACTGAAGCTTTCTTT
. . TRBJ2-2 TRBV4-3 CASSHAGTRANTGELFF TGCGCCAGCAGCCATGCGGGGACTCGTGCGAACACCGGGGAGCTGTTTTTT
TRBD1 . TRBJ2-1 TRBV7-2 CASSPATGQGSYNEQFF TGTGCCAGCAGCCCGGCTACGGGACAGGGATCCTACAATGAGCAGTTCTTC
. once TRBJ1-1 TRBV11-2 CASSPRVATAREAFF TGTGCCAGCAGCCCCAGGGTTGCAACGGCCCGTGAAGCTTTCTTT
. . TRBJ1-2 TRBV7-3 CASSSHLGYTF TGTGCCAGCAGCTCCCATCTAGGCTACACCTTC
. . TRBJ2-3 TRBV28 CASSSADSSTDTQYF TGTGCCAGCAGTTCCGCGGATTCTAGCACAGATACGCAGTATTTT
. . TRBJ1-1 TRBV5-6 CASSLWGVVVNTEAFF TGTGCCAGCAGCTTGTGGGGGGTCGTAGTGAACACTGAAGCTTTCTTT